In this sample, the clone carrying this T cell receptor (beta chain) turned up once. The data were taken from a study of cytomegalovirus exposure and HLA in healthy donors. Study-wide context: Inside one of the first data releases sat around 86 million unique TCRs taken from HLA-typed donors.

Amplification used 60 Vbeta primers and 13 Jbeta primers. Clones were sequenced by immunoSEQ multiplex PCR, and TCRdb holds only the in-frame ones, with some missing. The table records some 140,000 clones, around 79% of them present only once. Germline V gene sequence: CDR1 PRHDT, CDR2 FYEKMQ (reference sequence). Trimming stripped 1 base from V and 3 bases from J, with 7 bases between. The CDR3 runs to 13 residues. The specimen was PBMCs. The receptor was derived from a female donor in good health and CMV-seronegative. V gene TRBV13 combines with J gene TRBJ2-7; D is unclear. CDR3: CASSLASSYEQYF. The CDR3 nucleotides read TGTGCCAGCAGCTTAGCTTCTAGCTACGAGCAGTACTTC.